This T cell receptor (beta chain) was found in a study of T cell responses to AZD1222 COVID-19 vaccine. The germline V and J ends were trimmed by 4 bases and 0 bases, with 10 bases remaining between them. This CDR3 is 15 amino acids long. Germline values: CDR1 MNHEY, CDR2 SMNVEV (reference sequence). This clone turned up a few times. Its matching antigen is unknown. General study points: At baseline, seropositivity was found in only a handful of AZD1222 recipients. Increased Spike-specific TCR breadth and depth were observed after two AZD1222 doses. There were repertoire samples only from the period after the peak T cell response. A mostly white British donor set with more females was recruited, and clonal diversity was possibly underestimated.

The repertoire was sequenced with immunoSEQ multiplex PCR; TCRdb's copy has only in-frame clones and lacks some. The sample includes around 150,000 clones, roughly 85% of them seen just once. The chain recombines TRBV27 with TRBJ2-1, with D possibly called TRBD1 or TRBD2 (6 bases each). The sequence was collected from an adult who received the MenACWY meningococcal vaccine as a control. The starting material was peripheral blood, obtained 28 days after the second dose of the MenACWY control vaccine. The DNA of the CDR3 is TGTGCCAGCAGTTATGAGGGGGGCTCCTACAATGAGCAGTTCTTC. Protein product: CASSYEGGSYNEQFF.